This T cell receptor beta chain was recovered during a study of T cell responses to AZD1222 COVID-19 vaccine. Using immunoSEQ multiplex PCR, the repertoire was profiled, and TCRdb retains in-frame clones only, with some absent. This table has over 75,000 clones, roughly nine tenths appearing once. Points from the study as a whole: A rise in Spike-specific TCR breadth and depth followed two AZD1222 doses. Nearly half of the spike-specific TCRs reportedly recognize variant regions that carry no mutations. Spike as a whole was targeted by vaccine-associated CD4 TCRs, dominant at 160-218 and 743-854. The study sampled repertoires only after the peak T cell response.

As to this clone: Its antigen is unidentified.

CDR1 SGHKS and CDR2 YYEKEE come from the germline V gene (reference sequence). The trim removed 0 bases at V and 8 bases at J, leaving 3 bases unmatched. This CDR3 has 15 amino acids. This chain joins TRBV5-5 and TRBJ1-6, with 9 positions matching TRBD1. The sequence derives from an adult in good health. The sample here was peripheral blood, taken on day 0 of AZD1222 vaccination. Here the CDR3 reads CASSLGGQGYSPLHF. CDR3 nucleotides: TGTGCCAGCAGCTTGGGGGGACAGGGTTATTCACCCCTCCACTTT.